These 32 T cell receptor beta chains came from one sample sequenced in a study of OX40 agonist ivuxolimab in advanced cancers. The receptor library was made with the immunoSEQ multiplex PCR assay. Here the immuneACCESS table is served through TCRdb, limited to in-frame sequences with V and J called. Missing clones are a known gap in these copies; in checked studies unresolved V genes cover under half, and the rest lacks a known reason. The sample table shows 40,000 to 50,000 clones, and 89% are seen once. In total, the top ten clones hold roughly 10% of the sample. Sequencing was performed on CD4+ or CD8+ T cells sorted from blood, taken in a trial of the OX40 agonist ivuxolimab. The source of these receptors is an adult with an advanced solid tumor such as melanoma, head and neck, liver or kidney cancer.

The DNA for the CDR3 is TGTGCCAGCAGCACATACAGCTACAATGAGCAGTTCTTC. Amino acid sequence: CASSTYSYNEQFF. The V and J genes are TRBV7-3 and TRBJ2-1, with D unclear. The germline V gene encodes CDR1 SGHTA and CDR2 FQGTGA. V was shortened by 5 bases and J by 3 bases, with 8 bases between the two germline ends. The CDR3 sequence is 13 residues long.

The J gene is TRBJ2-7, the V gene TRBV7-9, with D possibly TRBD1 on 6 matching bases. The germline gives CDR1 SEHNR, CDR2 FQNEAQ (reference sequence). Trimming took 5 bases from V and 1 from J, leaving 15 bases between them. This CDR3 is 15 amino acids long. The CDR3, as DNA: TGTGCCAGCAGCGCAGACAGGACCCTATCCTACGAGCAGTACTTC. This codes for CASSADRTLSYEQYF.

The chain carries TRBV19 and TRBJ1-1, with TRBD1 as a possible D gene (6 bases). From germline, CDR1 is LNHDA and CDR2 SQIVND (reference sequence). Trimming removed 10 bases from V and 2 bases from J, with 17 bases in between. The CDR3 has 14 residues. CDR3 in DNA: TGTGCCACCTCTCCCTCCGGGGGCAACACTGAAGCTTTCTTT. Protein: CATSPSGGNTEAFF.

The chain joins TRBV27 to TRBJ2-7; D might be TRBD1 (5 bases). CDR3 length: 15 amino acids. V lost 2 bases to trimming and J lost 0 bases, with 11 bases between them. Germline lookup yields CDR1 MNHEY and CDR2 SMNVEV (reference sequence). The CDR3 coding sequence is TGTGCCAGCAGTTTAAGGGGCCCATTCTCCTACGAGCAGTACTTC. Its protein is CASSLRGPFSYEQYF.

In DNA form, the CDR3 reads TGTGCCTGCACCCGTGACTTCGGGGCTAATGAAAAACTGTTTTTT. This translates into CACTRDFGANEKLFF. The chain has TRBV30 and TRBJ1-4; unclear D gene. This CDR3 is 15 amino acids long. V dropped 6 bases and J dropped 3 bases, with 17 bases sitting between them. Germline assignment: CDR1 GTSNPN and CDR2 SVGIG (reference sequence). Drawing the rest from reference TRBV30 and TRBJ1-4, the complete variable domain is SQTIHQWPATLVQPVGSPLSLECTVEGTSNPNLYWYRQAAGRGLQLLFYSVGIGQISSEVPQNLSASRPQDRQFILSSKKLLLSDSGFYLCACTRDFGANEKLFFGSGTQLSVL.

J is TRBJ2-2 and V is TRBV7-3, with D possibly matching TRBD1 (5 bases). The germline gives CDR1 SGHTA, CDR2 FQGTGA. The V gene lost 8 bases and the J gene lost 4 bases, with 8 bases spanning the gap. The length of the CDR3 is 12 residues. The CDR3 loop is CASQGSTGELFF. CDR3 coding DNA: TGTGCCAGCCAGGGCAGCACCGGGGAGCTGTTTTTT.

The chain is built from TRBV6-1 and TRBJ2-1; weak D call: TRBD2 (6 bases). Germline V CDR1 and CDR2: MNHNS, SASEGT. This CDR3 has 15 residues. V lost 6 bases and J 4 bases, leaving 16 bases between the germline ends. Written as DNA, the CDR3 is TGTGCCAGCAGATTATGGACGGGGGTATACAATGAGCAGTTCTTC. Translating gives CASRLWTGVYNEQFF.

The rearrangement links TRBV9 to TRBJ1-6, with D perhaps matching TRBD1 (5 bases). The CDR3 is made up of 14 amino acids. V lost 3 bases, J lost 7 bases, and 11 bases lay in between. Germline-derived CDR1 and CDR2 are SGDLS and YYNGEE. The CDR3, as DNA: TGTGCCAGCAGCGAACAGGAAGGGAATTCACCCCTCCACTTT. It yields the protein CASSEQEGNSPLHF. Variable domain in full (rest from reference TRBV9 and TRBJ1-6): DSGVTQTPKHLITATGQRVTLRCSPRSGDLSVYWYQQSLDQGLQFLIQYYNGEERAKGNILERFSAQQFPDLHSELNLSSLELGDSALYFCASSEQEGNSPLHFGNGTRLTVT.

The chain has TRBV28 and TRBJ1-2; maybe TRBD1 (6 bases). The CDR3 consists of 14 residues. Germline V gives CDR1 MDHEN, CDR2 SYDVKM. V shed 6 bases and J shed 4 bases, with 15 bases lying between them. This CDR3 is CASSMVGAVYGYTF. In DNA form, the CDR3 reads TGTGCCAGCAGCATGGTGGGGGCTGTCTATGGCTACACCTTC.

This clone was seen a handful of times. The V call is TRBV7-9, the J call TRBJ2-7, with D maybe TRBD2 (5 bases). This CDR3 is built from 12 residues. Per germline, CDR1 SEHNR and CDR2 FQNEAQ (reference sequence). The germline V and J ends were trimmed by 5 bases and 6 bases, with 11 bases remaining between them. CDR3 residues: CASSRGWVEQYF. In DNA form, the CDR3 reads TGTGCCAGCAGCCGCGGGTGGGTCGAGCAGTACTTC.

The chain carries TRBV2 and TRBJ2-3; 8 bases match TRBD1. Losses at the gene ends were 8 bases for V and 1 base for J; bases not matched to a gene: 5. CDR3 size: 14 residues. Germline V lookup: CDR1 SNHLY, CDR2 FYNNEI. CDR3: CASAPGQGTDTQYF. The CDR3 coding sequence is TGTGCCAGCGCCCCGGGACAGGGCACAGATACGCAGTATTTT.

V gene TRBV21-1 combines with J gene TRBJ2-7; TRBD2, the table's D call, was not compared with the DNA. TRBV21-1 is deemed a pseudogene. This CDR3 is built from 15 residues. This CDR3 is CASSEGRARCYEQYF. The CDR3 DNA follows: TGTGCCAGCAGCGAGGGGAGGGCCCGTTGCTACGAGCAGTACTTC.

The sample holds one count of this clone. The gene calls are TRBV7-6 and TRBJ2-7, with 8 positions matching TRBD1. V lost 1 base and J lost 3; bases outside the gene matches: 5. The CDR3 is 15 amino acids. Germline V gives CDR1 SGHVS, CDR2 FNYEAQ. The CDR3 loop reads CASSLERTGSYEQYF. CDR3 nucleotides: TGTGCCAGCAGCTTAGAACGGACAGGGAGCTACGAGCAGTACTTC.

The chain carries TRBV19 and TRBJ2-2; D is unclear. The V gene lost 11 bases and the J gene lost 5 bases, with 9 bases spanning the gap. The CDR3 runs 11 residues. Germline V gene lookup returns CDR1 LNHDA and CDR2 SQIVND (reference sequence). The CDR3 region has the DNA TGTGCCTCGAAGGAGACCGGGGAGCTGTTTTTT. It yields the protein CASKETGELFF.

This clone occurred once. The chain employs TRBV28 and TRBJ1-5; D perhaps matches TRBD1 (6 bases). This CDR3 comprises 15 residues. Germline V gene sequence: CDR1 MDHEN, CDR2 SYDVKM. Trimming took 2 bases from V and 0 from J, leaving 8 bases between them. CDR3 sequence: CASSLGDTSNQPQHF. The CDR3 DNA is TGTGCCAGCAGTTTAGGGGACACTAGCAATCAGCCCCAGCATTTT. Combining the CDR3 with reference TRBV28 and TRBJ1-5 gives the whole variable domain DVKVTQSSRYLVKRTGEKVFLECVQDMDHENMFWYRQDPGLGLRLIYFSYDVKMKEKGDIPEGYSVSREKKERFSLILESASTNQTSMYLCASSLGDTSNQPQHFGDGTRLSIL.

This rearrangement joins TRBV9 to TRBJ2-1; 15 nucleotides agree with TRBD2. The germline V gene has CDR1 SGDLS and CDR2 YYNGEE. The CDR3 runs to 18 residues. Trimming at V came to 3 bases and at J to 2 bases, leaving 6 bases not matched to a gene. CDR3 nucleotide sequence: TGTGCCAGCAGCGCCGGGACTAGCGGGAGGCATCCCTACAATGAGCAGTTCTTC. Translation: CASSAGTSGRHPYNEQFF.

The CDR3, as DNA: TGTGCCAGTTCCCTGACTAGCGGGAGGGCCCTCTCCTACGAGCAGTACTTC. It specifies CASSLTSGRALSYEQYF. The chain combines TRBV14 with TRBJ2-7; 14 bases map to TRBD2. This CDR3 has 17 residues. The V gene's germline CDR1 is SGHDN and CDR2 FVKESK. After removal of 9 bases from V and 0 bases from J, the junction contained 10 bases not matched to a gene.

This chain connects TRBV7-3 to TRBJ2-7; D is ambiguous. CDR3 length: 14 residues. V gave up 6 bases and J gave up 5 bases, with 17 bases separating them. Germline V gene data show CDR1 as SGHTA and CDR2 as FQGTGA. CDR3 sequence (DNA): TGTGCCAGCAGTTATGCCTTAGACCCCCACGAGCAGTACTTC. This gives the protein CASSYALDPHEQYF. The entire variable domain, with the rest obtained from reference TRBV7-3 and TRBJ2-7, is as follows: GAGVSQTPSNKVTEKGKYVELRCDPISGHTALYWYRQSLGQGPEFLIYFQGTGAADDSGLPNDRFFAVRPEGSVSTLKIQRTERGDSAVYLCASSYALDPHEQYFGPGTRLTVT.

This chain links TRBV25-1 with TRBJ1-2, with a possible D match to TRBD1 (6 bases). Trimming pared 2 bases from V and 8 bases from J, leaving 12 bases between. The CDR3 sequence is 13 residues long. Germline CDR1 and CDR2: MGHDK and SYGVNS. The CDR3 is CASSEGGAKGYTF. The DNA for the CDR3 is TGTGCCAGCAGTGAAGGGGGGGCGAAAGGCTACACCTTC.

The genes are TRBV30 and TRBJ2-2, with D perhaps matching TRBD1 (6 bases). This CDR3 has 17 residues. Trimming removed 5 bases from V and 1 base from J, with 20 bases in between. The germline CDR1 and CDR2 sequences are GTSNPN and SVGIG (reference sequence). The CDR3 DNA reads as TGTGCCTGGGAAGGGATCCGGACAGAAGGGAACACCGGGGAGCTGTTTTTT. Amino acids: CAWEGIRTEGNTGELFF.

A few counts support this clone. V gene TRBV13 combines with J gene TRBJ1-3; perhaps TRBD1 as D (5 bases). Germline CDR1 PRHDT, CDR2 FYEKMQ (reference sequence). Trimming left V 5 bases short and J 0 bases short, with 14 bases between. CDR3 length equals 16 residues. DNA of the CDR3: TGTGCCAGCAGCGTCTCCACAGGAGGCTCTGGAAACACCATATATTTT. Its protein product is CASSVSTGGSGNTIYF.

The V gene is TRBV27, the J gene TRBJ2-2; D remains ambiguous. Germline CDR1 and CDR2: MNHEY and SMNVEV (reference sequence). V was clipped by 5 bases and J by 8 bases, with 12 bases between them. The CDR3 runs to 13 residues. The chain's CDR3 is CASSPQLIGELFF. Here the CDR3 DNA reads TGTGCCAGCAGTCCCCAGTTGATTGGGGAGCTGTTTTTT.

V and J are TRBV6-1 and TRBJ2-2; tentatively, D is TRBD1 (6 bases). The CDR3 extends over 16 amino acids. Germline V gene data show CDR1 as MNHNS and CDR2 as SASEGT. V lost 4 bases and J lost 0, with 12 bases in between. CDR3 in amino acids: CASSVQGSTNTGELFF. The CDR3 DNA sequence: TGTGCCAGCAGTGTCCAGGGGAGCACGAACACCGGGGAGCTGTTTTTT.

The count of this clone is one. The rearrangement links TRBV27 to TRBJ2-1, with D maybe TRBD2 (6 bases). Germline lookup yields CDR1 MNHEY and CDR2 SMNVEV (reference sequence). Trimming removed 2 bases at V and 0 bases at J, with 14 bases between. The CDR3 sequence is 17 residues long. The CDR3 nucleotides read TGTGCCAGCAGTTTAAGGGGACTTTTAAGCTCCTACAATGAGCAGTTCTTC. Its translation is CASSLRGLLSSYNEQFF.

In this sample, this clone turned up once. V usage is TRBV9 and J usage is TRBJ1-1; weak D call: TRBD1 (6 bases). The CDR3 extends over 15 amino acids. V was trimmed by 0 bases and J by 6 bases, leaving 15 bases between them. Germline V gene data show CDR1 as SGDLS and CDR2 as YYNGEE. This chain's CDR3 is CASSVADHRESEAFF. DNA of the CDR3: TGTGCCAGCAGCGTAGCAGATCACAGGGAATCTGAAGCTTTCTTT.

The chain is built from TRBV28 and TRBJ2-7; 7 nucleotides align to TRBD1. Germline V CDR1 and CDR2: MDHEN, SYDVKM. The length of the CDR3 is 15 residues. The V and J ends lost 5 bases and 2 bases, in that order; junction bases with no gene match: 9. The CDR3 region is CASSPGGQATYEQYF. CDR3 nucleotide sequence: TGTGCCAGCAGTCCCGGTGGACAGGCGACCTACGAGCAGTACTTC.

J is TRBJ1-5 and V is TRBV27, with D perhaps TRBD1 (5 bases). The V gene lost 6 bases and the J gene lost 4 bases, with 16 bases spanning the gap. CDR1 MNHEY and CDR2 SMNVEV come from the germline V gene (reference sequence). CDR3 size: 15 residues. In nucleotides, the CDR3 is TGTGCCAGCAGCCGCCGGGGGGGTGGGAATCAGCCCCAGCATTTT. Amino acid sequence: CASSRRGGGNQPQHF.

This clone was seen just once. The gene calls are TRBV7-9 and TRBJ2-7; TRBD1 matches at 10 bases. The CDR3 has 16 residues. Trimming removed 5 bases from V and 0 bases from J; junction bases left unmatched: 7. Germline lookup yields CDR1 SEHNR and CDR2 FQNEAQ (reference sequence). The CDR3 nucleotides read TGTGCCAGCAGCCCCCACGGGACAGGGGCCTCCTACGAGCAGTACTTC. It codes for CASSPHGTGASYEQYF.

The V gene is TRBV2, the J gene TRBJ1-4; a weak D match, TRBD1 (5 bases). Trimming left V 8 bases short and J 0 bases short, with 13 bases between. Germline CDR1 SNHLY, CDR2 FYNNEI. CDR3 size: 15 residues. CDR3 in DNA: TGTGCCAGCCGCCTCTCACAGGCAACTAATGAAAAACTGTTTTTT. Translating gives CASRLSQATNEKLFF.

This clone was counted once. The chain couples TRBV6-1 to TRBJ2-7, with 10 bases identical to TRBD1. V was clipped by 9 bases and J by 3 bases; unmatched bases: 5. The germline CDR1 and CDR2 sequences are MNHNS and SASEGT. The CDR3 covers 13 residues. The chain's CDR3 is CASRDRGYYEQYF. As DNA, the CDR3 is TGTGCCAGTAGGGACAGGGGCTACTACGAGCAGTACTTC.

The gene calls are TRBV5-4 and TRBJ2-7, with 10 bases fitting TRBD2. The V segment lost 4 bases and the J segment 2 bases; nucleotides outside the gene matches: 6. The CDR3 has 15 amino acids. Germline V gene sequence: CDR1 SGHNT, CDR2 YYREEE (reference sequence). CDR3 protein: CASSPIAGGPYEQYF. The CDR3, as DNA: TGTGCCAGCAGCCCTATAGCGGGGGGTCCCTACGAGCAGTACTTC.

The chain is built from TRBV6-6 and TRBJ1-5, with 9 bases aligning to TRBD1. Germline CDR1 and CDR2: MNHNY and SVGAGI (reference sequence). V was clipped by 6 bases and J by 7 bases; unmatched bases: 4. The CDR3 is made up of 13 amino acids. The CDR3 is CASSTGGWQPQHF. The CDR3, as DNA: TGTGCCAGCAGCACAGGGGGCTGGCAGCCCCAGCATTTT.